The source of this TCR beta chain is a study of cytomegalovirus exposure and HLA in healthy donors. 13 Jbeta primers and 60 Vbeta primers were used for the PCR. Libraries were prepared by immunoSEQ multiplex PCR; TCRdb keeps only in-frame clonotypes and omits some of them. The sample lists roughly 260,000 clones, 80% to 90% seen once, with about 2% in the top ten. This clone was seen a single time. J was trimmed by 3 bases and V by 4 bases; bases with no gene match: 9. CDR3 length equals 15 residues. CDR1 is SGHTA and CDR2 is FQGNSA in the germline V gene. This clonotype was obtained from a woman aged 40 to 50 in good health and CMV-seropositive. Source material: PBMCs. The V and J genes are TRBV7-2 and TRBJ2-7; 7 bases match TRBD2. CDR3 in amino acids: CASSSTAGPIYEQYF. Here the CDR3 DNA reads TGTGCCAGCAGCTCAACAGCGGGACCTATCTACGAGCAGTACTTC.